These 15 T cell receptor beta chains originate from one sample sequenced in a study of T-cell reconstitution after alpha-beta-depleted transplantation in children. As it was prepared, the TCRbeta library received unique molecular identifiers. Via MiXCR, TCRdb re-called the PCR reads, giving one row per CDR3 protein. Found here are 900,000 or so distinct CDR3 sequences, less than 20% of them singletons; the top ten hold approximately 5%. The sample was PBMCs, mostly from graft donor cells, taken 360 days after TCRalphabeta/CD19-depleted stem cell transplant. These receptors all come from a male patient between 5 and 17 years old who had a stem cell transplant for acute lymphoblastic leukemia, so the T cells may come from the graft donor.

This chain joins TRBV18 and TRBJ2-5, with D possibly called TRBD1 or TRBD2 (5 bases each). The V and J ends lost 2 bases and 5 bases respectively, with 12 bases between them. The CDR3 length is 14 residues. CDR1 is KGHSH and CDR2 is LQKENI in the germline V gene. Written as DNA, the CDR3 is TGTGCCAGCTCACCATCGCCAGGGACGGAGACCCAGTACTTC. Translation: CASSPSPGTETQYF.

The chain is built from TRBV12-3 or TRBV12-4 and TRBJ2-1; TRBD2 matches 10 bases. The J segment lost 2 bases and the V segment lost 3 bases, leaving 7 bases of the junction unmatched. There are 17 residues in the CDR3. Here the CDR3 reads CASSLPSGSSAYNEQFF. CDR3 nucleotides: TGTGCCAGCAGTTTGCCTAGCGGGAGCTCGGCCTACAATGAGCAGTTCTTC.

This clonotype turned up a few times. The rearrangement links TRBV4-1 to TRBJ2-7; tentative D call: TRBD1 (5 bases). Trimming pared 2 bases from V and 3 bases from J, leaving 14 bases between. The CDR3 has 15 residues. Germline V CDR1 and CDR2: MGHRA, YSYEKL. The CDR3 protein is CASSQFFPQDYEQYF. As DNA, the CDR3 is TGCGCCAGCAGCCAATTCTTTCCACAGGACTACGAGCAGTACTTC.

The V call is TRBV5-1, the J call TRBJ1-1, with D possibly matching TRBD1 (5 bases). The CDR3 has 16 amino acids. The V gene lost 2 bases and the J gene lost 1 base, with 15 bases spanning the gap. CDR1 is SGHRS and CDR2 is YFSETQ in the germline V gene. The CDR3 protein is CASSFTGLGPNTEAFF. In DNA form, the CDR3 reads TGCGCCAGCAGCTTCACAGGACTGGGCCCGAACACTGAAGCTTTCTTT. The entire variable domain, with the rest obtained from reference TRBV5-1 and TRBJ1-1, is as follows: KAGVTQTPRYLIKTRGQQVTLSCSPISGHRSVSWYQQTPGQGLQFLFEYFSETQRNKGNFPGRFSGRQFSNSRSEMNVSTLELGDSALYLCASSFTGLGPNTEAFFGQGTRLTVV.

This clonotype was detected a few times. The chain employs TRBV20-1 and TRBJ2-1; possibly TRBD2 for D (5 bases). CDR1 is DFQATT, CDR2 SNEGSKA, per germline (reference sequence). Trimming pared 0 bases from V and 1 base from J, leaving 13 bases between. The CDR3 length is 16 residues. The CDR3 nucleotides read TGCAGTGCTAGAGAAGTCGGCGGGTATTCCTACAATGAGCAGTTCTTC. Protein: CSAREVGGYSYNEQFF.

This clonotype was counted at least ten times. At one end the junction does not follow the germline gene, possibly because of a read error. J is TRBJ2-1 and V is TRBV5-1; unclear D gene. Germline loops: CDR1 SGHRS, CDR2 YFSETQ. This CDR3 has 12 residues. CDR3 loop: CASSSRYNEQFF. The CDR3 DNA follows: TGTGCCAGCAGCTCGCGCTACAATGAGCAGTTCTTC.

This clonotype was detected only a few times. This chain connects TRBV5-4 to TRBJ2-6; 14 nucleotides align to TRBD2. Germline V gives CDR1 SGHNT, CDR2 YYREEE (reference sequence). J lost 2 bases, V lost 1 base, and 5 bases had no gene match. The CDR3 covers 19 residues. As DNA, the CDR3 is TGTGCCAGCAGCTTGAGCGGGACTAGCGGGAGAGCTGGGGCCAACGTCCTGACTTTC. Encoded protein: CASSLSGTSGRAGANVLTF. Full variable domain (rest looked up from reference TRBV5-4 and TRBJ2-6): ETGVTQSPTHLIKTRGQQVTLRCSSQSGHNTVSWYQQALGQGPQFIFQYYREEENGRGNFPPRFSGLQFPNYSSELNVNALELDDSALYLCASSLSGTSGRAGANVLTFGAGSRLTVL.

J is TRBJ2-5 and V is TRBV20-1; D gene unclear. This CDR3 is built from 15 residues. Germline CDR1 and CDR2: DFQATT and SNEGSKA (reference sequence). The V and J ends lost 3 bases and 3 bases respectively, with 17 bases between them. Written as DNA, the CDR3 is TGCAGTGCTAGGTTCCCCTTCCAGGCCGAAGAGACCCAGTACTTC. Protein: CSARFPFQAEETQYF.

In its sample, this clonotype was seen a few times. The chain employs TRBV11-2 and TRBJ2-1; TRBD2 is a possible D gene (6 bases). The CDR3 loop spans 16 amino acids. Trimming took off 5 bases at V and 0 bases at J, with 14 bases between the two ends. Germline V CDR1 and CDR2: SGHAT, FQNNGV. DNA of the CDR3: TGTGCCAGCAGCCCCGGACTAACGAGCTCCTACAATGAGCAGTTCTTC. The encoded protein is CASSPGLTSSYNEQFF.

The chain carries TRBV4-1 and TRBJ1-2; the match to TRBD1 covers 8 bases. The CDR3 runs 15 residues. Germline V CDR1 and CDR2: MGHRA, YSYEKL. V was clipped by 1 base and J by 4 bases; unmatched bases: 5. In DNA form, the CDR3 reads TGCGCCAGCAGCCAAGGGACAGGGAGAGCCTATGGCTACACCTTC. Translating it yields CASSQGTGRAYGYTF.

This clonotype was detected a few times. The chain uses TRBV5-6 and TRBJ2-2; no firm D call. V shed 0 bases and J shed 4 bases, with 13 bases lying between them. The CDR3 has 16 residues. Germline assignment: CDR1 SGHDT and CDR2 YYEEEE. The CDR3 nucleotides read TGTGCCAGCAGCTTGGCTAGGAAAATTATCACCGGGGAGCTGTTTTTT. This gives the protein CASSLARKIITGELFF.

The rearrangement links TRBV11-3 to TRBJ2-1; 8 bases map to TRBD2. Trimming cost V 5 bases and J 6 bases; bases outside gene matches: 15. CDR1 is SGHNT, CDR2 YENEEA, per germline. The CDR3 runs to 17 residues. Here the CDR3 reads CASSIGAGGRNGNEQFF. As DNA, the CDR3 is TGTGCCAGCAGCATAGGAGCGGGCGGGAGGAACGGCAATGAGCAGTTCTTC.

This clonotype has only a few counts. The chain recombines TRBV7-9 with TRBJ2-7; TRBD1 is a possible D gene (6 bases). With 10 bases removed from V and 3 bases from J, the gap between germline ends came to 10 bases. The CDR3 is 11 residues long. The V gene's germline CDR1 is SEHNR and CDR2 FQNEAQ (reference sequence). CDR3 protein: CATTGSYEQYF. CDR3 DNA sequence: TGTGCCACCACAGGGAGCTACGAGCAGTACTTC.

This clonotype showed up just a few times. The chain carries TRBV27 and TRBJ1-5; tentative D call: TRBD1 (5 bases). This CDR3 contains 14 residues. Deletions cut 11 bases from V and 3 bases from J, with 17 bases between. Looked up from germline, CDR1 is MNHEY and CDR2 is SMNVEV (reference sequence). The CDR3 is CAAGGVGTNQPQHF. In nucleotides, the CDR3 is TGTGCCGCGGGGGGAGTTGGGACCAATCAGCCCCAGCATTTT.

This clonotype was recorded only once. One end of the junction does not line up with germline, which may come from a read error. The V call is TRBV20-1, the J call TRBJ2-5; D may match TRBD1 or TRBD2 (5 bases each). The CDR3 sequence is 14 residues long. Germline V gene lookup returns CDR1 DFQATT and CDR2 SNEGSKA (reference sequence). CDR3 loop: CSARDFRGEEIQYF. The CDR3 DNA sequence: TGCAGTGCTAGAGATTTCCGAGGGGAAGAGATCCAGTACTTC.